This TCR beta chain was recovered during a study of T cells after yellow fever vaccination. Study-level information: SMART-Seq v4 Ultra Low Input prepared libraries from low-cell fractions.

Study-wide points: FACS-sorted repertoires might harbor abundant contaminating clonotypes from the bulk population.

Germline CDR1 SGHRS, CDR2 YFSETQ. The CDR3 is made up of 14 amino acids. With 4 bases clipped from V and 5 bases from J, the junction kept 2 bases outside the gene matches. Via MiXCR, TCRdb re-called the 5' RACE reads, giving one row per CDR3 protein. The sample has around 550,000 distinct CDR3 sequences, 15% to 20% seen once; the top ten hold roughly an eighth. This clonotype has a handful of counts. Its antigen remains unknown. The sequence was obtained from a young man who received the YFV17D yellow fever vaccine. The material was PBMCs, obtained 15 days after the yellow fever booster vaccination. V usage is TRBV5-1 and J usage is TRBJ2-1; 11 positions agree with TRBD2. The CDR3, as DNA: TGCGCCAGCAGCGGGGGACTAGCGGACAATGAGCAGTTCTTC. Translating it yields CASSGGLADNEQFF.